This TCR beta chain was documented in a study of T cell clusters in autoimmune cytopenias. Approximately 40,000 genome equivalents of blood DNA were amplified for TRB. Germline V lookup: CDR1 LNHDA, CDR2 SQIVND (reference sequence). The length of the CDR3 is 13 residues. One tube held mixed TRB-A and TRB-B primer pools for touch-down PCR. TCRdb processed the multiplex PCR reads again and assigns one entry to each CDR3 protein, with no DNA. The sample has approximately 2,900 distinct CDR3 sequences; the top ten hold less than 7.5%. This clonotype registers large by frequency. These same data were also listed under a study on T cell repertoires in aging, cancer and after chemotherapy.

The chain uses TRBV19 and TRBJ1-6; TCRdb's D gene call, TRBD1, goes unchecked for lack of DNA. This clonotype was obtained from a human donor in good health. The sample comprised peripheral blood. CDR3 loop: CASSADRESPLHF.